This T cell receptor (beta chain) stems from a study of T cells in localized non-small cell lung cancer. Using immunoSEQ multiplex PCR, the repertoire was profiled, and TCRdb retains in-frame clones only, with some absent. The table shows tens of thousands of clones, with over 75% occurring only once. Study results and limitations: The study linked higher blood T cell density to longer overall survival. Adjacent lung had a median roughly 53 of the 100 largest tumor clones.

As regards this clone: The antigen remains unidentified.

The sequencing used peripheral blood, collected before any cancer treatment. The receptor comes from an older female donor with stage II squamous cell lung carcinoma.

CDR3 nucleotides: TGTGCCAGCAGTTTATCGGCCGGGCACACTGAAGCTTTCTTT. This codes for CASSLSAGHTEAFF. The rearrangement joins TRBV27 to TRBJ1-1; D remains unclear. Germline V lookup: CDR1 MNHEY, CDR2 SMNVEV (reference sequence). V lost 0 bases to trimming and J lost 3 bases, with 8 bases between them. This CDR3 region has 14 residues.